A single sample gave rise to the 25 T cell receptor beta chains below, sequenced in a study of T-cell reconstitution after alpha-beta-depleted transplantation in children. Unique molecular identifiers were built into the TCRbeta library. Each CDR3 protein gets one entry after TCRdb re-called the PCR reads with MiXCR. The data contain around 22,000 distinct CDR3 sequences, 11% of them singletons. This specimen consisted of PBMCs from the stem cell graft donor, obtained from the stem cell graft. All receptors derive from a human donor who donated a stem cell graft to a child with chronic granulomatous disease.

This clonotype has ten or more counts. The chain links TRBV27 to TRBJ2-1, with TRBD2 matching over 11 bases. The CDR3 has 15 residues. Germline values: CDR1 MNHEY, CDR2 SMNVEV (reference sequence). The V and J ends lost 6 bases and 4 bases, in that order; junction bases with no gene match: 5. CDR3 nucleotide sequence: TGTGCCAGCAGCCGCGGGACTAGCGGATACAATGAGCAGTTCTTC. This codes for CASSRGTSGYNEQFF.

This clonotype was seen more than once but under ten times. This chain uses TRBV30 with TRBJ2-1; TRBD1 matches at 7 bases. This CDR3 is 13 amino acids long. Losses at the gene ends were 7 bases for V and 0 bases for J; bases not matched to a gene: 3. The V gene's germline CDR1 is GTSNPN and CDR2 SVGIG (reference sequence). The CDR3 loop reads CALQGSSYNEQFF. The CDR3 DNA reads TGTGCCTTACAGGGGAGCTCCTACAATGAGCAGTTCTTC.

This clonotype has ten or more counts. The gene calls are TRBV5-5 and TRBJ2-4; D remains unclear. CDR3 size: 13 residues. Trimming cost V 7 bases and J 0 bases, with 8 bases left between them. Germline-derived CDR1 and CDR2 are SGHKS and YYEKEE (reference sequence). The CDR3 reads CASAQIAKNIQYF. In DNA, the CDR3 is TGTGCCAGCGCGCAGATAGCCAAAAACATTCAGTACTTC.

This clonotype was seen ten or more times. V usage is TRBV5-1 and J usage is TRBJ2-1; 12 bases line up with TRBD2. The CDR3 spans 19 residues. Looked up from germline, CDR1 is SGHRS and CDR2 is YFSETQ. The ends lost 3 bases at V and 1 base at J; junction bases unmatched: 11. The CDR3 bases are TGCGCCAGCAGCTCGTCGCTAGCGGGGGGGCCTCGGTCCTACAATGAGCAGTTCTTC. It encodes CASSSSLAGGPRSYNEQFF.

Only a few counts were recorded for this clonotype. The CDR3 DNA reads TGTGCCATCAGTGATAAGTGGGATAGCAATCAGCCCCAGCATTTT. Its translation: CAISDKWDSNQPQHF. The rearrangement joins TRBV10-3 to TRBJ1-5, with no clear D. The V end was cut by 3 bases, the J end by 0 bases, with 9 bases between. This CDR3 region has 15 residues. Germline CDR1 and CDR2: ENHRY and SYGVKD.

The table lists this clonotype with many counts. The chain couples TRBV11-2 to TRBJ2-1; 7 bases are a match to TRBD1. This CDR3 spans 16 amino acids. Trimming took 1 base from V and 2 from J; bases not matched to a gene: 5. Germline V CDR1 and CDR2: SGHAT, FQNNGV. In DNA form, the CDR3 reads TGTGCCAGCAGCTTAGTTGCTCAGGGGGCCTACAATGAGCAGTTCTTC. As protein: CASSLVAQGAYNEQFF.

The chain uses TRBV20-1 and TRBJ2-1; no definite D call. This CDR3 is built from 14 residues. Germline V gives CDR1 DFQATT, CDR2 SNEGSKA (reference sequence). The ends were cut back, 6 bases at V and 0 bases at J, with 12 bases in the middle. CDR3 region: CSAFTRSSYNEQFF. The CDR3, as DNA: TGCAGTGCCTTTACCCGGAGCTCCTACAATGAGCAGTTCTTC.

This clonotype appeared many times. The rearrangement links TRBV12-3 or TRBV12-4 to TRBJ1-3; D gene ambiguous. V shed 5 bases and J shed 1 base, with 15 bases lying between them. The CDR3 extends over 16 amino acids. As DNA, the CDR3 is TGTGCCAGCAGTCCTATAGGAGGAGGTTCTGGAAACACCATATATTTT. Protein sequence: CASSPIGGGSGNTIYF.

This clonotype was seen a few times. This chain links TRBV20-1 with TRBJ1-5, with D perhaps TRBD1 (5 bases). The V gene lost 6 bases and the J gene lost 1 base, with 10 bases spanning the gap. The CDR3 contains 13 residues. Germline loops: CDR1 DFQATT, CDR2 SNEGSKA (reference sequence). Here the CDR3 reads CSAHRDSNQPQHF. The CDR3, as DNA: TGCAGTGCCCACCGGGACAGCAATCAGCCCCAGCATTTT.

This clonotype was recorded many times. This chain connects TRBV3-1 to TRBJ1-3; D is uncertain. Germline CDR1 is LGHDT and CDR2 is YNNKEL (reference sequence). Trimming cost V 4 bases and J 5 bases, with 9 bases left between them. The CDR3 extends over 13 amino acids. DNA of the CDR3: TGTGCCAGCAGCCCCGGGTCTCGAAACACCATATATTTT. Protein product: CASSPGSRNTIYF.

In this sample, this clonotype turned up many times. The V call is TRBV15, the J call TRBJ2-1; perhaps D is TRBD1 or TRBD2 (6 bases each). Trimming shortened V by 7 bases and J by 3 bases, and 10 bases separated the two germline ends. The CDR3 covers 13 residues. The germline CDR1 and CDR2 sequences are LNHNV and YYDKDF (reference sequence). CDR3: CATTEGGYNEQFF. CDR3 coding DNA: TGTGCCACCACGGAGGGGGGCTACAATGAGCAGTTCTTC.

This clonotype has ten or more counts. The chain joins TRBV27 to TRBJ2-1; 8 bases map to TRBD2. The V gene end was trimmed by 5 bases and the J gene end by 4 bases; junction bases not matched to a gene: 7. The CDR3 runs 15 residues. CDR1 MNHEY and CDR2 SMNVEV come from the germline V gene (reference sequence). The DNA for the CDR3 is TGTGCCAGCAGTCATCAGCGGGAGCCGTACAATGAGCAGTTCTTC. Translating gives CASSHQREPYNEQFF.

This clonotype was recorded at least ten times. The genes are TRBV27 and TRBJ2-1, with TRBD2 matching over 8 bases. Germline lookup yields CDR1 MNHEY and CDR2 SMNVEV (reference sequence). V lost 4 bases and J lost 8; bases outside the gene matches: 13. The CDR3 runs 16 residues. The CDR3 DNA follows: TGTGCCAGCAGTTATTCTAGCGGGCATATTTGGGATGAGCAGTTCTTC. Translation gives CASSYSSGHIWDEQFF.

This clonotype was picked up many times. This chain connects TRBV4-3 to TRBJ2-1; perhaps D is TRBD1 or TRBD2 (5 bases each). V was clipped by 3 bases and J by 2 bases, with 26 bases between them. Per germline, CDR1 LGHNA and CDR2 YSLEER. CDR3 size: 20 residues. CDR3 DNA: TGCGCCAGCAGCCAGGCCACCGGGACCCCGTTCATGACCCCCTACAATGAGCAGTTCTTC. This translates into CASSQATGTPFMTPYNEQFF.

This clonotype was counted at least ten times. The DNA of the CDR3 is TGTGCCAGCAGTTTAGTAGGCGGGACGGCCTACAATGAGCAGTTCTTC. Translated, it gives CASSLVGGTAYNEQFF. This rearrangement joins TRBV12-3 or TRBV12-4 to TRBJ2-1; the D gene is possibly TRBD2 (6 bases). The V end was cut by 1 base, the J end by 2 bases, with 12 bases between. The CDR3 loop spans 16 amino acids.

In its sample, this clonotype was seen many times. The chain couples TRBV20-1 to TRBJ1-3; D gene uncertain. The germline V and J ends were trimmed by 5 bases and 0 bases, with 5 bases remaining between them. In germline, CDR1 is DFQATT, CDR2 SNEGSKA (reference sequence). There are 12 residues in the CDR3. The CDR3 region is CSARPSGNTIYF. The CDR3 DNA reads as TGCAGTGCTCGCCCCTCTGGAAACACCATATATTTT.

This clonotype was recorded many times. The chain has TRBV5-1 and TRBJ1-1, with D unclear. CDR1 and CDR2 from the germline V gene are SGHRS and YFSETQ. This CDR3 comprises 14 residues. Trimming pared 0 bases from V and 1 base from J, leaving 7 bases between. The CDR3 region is CASSLEAANTEAFF. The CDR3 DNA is TGCGCCAGCAGCTTGGAGGCAGCGAACACTGAAGCTTTCTTT.

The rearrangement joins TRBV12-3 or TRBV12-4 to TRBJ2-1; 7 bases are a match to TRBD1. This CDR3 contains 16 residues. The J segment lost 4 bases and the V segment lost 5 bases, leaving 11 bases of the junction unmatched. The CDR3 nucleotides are TGTGCCAGCAGTCCCAGGACAGGACCCTTTTACAATGAGCAGTTCTTC. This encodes CASSPRTGPFYNEQFF.

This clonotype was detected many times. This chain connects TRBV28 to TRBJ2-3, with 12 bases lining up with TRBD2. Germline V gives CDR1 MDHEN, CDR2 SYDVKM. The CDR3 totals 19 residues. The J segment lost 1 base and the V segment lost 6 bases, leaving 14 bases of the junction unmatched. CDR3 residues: CASSLRGTSGLRGTDTQYF. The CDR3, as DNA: TGTGCCAGCAGCCTACGGGGGACTAGCGGGTTACGGGGCACAGATACGCAGTATTTT.

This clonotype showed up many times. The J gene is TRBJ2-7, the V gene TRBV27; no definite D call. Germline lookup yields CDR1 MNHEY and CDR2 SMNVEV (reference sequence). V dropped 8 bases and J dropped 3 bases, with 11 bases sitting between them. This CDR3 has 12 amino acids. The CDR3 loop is CASGGPFYEQYF. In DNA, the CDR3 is TGTGCCAGCGGCGGTCCGTTCTACGAGCAGTACTTC.

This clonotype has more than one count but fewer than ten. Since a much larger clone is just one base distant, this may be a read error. The CDR3, as DNA: TGTGCCAGCAGTTTACCCCTAAACAGTCAGTACTTC. Translation: CASSLPLNSQYF. V and J are TRBV28 and TRBJ2-4; D ambiguous. This CDR3 has 12 amino acids. From germline, CDR1 is MDHEN and CDR2 SYDVKM.

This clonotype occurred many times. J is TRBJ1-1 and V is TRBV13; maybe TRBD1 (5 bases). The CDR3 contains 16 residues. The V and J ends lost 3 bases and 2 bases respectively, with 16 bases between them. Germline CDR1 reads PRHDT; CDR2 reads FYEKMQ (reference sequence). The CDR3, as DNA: TGTGCCAGCAGCTTGGGGGAGGGGACCCCTAACACTGAAGCTTTCTTT. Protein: CASSLGEGTPNTEAFF.

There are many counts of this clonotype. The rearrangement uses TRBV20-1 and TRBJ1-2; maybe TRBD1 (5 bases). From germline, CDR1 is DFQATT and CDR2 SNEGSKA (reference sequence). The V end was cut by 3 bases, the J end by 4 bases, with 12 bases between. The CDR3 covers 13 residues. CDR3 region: CSARDMSVYGYTF. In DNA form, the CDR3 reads TGCAGTGCTAGGGACATGTCCGTCTATGGCTACACCTTC.

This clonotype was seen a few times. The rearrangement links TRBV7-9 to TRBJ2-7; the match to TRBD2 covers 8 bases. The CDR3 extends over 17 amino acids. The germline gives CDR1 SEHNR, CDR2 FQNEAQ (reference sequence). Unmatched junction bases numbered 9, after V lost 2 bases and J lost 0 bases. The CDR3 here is CASSLSSSGGISYEQYF. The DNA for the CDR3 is TGTGCCAGCAGCTTAAGTTCCAGCGGGGGCATCTCCTACGAGCAGTACTTC.

As DNA, the CDR3 is TGCAGTGCTAGAAGGACCGACTTGAGCAATCAGCCCCAGCATTTT. Translated: CSARRTDLSNQPQHF. This rearrangement joins TRBV20-1 to TRBJ1-5; no clear D gene. The germline CDR1 and CDR2 sequences are DFQATT and SNEGSKA (reference sequence). This CDR3 contains 15 residues. V lost 2 bases and J lost 1, with 12 bases in between.